What follows is one T cell receptor beta chain and its context. The data were obtained in a study of blood T cell repertoires in COVID-19. Overall study: Donors in the United States, Italy and Spain gave samples during acute or convalescent COVID-19. Sample material is recorded as cDNA or gDNA derived from T cells, B-cell-depleted T cells, or PBMCs.

Germline values: CDR1 SGHTA, CDR2 FQGNSA. The V gene end was trimmed by 4 bases and the J gene end by 7 bases; junction bases not matched to a gene: 10. This CDR3 has 15 amino acids. Methods used by the authors: Estimation of nucleated cell counts was performed using reference gene primer amplification. Sequencing used immunoSEQ multiplex PCR; TCRdb keeps in-frame clones, though not all of them. V and J calls and clone size are as listed in that table; D and trimming were resolved from the DNA. The sample has roughly 300,000 clones, 81% seen once; the top ten hold 2.5% to 3%. This receptor was obtained from a woman in her sixties or seventies with active or convalescent COVID-19. Input material: peripheral blood. The chain recombines TRBV7-2 with TRBJ1-2; the match to TRBD1 covers 9 bases. In DNA, the CDR3 is TGTGCCAGCAGCTCTCACAGGGGGCCTCGAGGTGGCTACACCTTC. Amino acids: CASSSHRGPRGGYTF.